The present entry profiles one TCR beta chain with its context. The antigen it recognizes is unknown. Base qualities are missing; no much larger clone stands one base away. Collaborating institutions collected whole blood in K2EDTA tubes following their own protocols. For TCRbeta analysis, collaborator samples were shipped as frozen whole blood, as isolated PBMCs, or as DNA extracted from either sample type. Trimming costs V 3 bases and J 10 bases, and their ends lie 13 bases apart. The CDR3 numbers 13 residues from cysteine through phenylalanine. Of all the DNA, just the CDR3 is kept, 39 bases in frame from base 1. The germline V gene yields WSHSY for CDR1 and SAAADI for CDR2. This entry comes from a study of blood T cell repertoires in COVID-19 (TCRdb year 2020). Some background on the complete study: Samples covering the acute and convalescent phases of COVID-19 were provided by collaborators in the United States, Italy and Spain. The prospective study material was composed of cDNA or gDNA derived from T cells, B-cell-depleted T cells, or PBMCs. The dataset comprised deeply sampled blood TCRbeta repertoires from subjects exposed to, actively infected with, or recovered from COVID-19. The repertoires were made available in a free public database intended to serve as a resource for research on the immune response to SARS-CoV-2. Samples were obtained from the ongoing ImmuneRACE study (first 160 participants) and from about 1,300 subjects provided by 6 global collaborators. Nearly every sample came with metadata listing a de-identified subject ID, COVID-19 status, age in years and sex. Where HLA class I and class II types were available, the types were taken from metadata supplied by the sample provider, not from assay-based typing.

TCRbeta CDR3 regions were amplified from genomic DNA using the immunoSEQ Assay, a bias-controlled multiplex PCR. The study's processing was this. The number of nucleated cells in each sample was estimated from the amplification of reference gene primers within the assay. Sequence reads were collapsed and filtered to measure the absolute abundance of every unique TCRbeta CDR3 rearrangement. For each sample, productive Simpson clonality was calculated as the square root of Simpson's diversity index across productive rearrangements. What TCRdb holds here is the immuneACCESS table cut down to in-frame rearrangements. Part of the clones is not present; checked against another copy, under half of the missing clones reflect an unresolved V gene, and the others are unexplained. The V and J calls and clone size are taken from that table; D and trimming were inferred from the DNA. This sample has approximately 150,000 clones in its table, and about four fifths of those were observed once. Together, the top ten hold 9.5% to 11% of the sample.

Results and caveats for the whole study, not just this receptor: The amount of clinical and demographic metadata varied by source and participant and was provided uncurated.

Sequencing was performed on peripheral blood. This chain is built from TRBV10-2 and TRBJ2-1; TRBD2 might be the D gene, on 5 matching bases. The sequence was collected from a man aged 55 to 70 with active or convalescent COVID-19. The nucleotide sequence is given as TGCGCCAGCAGTGAATGGGGTGGAGGCGAGCAGTTCTTC. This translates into CASSEWGGGEQFF.